This T cell receptor beta chain was obtained from a study of CD8+ T cells in alopecia areata. In each case, RNA was isolated and then reverse transcribed into cDNA as the sequencing template. Assay used: immunoSEQ multiplex PCR; TCRdb lists only in-frame clones, some missing. In the table there are some 110,000 clones, around 58% of which are singletons. This clone was recorded a few times. Specified treatment: oral pan-JAK inhibitor, 5-10 mg twice daily. Per the germline V gene, CDR1 is KGHSH and CDR2 is LQKENI. Trimming cost V 6 bases and J 8 bases, with 10 bases left between them. The CDR3 is 11 residues long.

This receptor was taken from a human donor with alopecia areata. The chain carries TRBV18 and TRBJ1-2, with D hard to call. The sample here was CD8+ T cells sorted from blood, taken at week 4, from a patient treated with tofacitinib. In DNA, the CDR3 is TGTGCCAGCTCTCAGGACGGGGGCTACACCTTC. As protein: CASSQDGGYTF.